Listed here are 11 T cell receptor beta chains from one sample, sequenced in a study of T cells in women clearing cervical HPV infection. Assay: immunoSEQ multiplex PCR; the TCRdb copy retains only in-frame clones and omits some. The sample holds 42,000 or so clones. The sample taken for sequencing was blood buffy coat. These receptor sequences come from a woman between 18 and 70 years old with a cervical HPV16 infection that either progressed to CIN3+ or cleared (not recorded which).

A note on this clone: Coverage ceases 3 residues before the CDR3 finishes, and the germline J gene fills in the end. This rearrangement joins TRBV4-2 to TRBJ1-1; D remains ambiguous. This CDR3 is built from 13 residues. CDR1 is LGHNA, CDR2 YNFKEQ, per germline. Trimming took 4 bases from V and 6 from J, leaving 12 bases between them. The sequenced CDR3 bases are TGTGCCAGCAGCCCACAAGGGCGGGCTGAA. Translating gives CASSPQGRAE. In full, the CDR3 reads CASSPQGRAEAFF.

Partial CDR3 DNA: TGTGCCAGCAGCTCTCATAGCTCCTATAATTCACCC. As protein: CASSSHSSYNSP. The entire CDR3 sequence reads CASSSHSSYNSPLHF. The genes are TRBV11-2 and TRBJ1-6; D is undetermined. Read data end 3 residues before the CDR3 end; the end is taken from the germline J gene. Trimming pared 4 bases from V and 0 bases from J, leaving 7 bases between. The CDR3 runs 15 residues. Per germline, CDR1 SGHAT and CDR2 FQNNGV.

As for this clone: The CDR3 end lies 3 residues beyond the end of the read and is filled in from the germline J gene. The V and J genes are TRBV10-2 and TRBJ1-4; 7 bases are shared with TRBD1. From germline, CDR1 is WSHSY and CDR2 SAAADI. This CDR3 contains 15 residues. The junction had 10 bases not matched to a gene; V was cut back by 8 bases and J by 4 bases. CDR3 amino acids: CASGGQYENNEKLFF. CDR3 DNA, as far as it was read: TGCGCCAGCGGGGGACAGTATGAGAATAATGAAAAA.

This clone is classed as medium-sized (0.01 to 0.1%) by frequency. CDR3 DNA (partial): TGTGCCAGCTCACCACCGGCGGCGGGGCGAGGGCAAGAGACC. Amino acids: CASSPPAAGRGQET. In full, the CDR3 is CASSPPAAGRGQETQYF. This chain links TRBV18 with TRBJ2-5, with a weak D call TRBD2 (6 bases). The sequenced fragment ends 3 residues before the CDR3 boundary, so the rest is inferred from the germline J gene. CDR1 and CDR2 (germline): KGHSH, LQKENI. V dropped 0 bases and J dropped 2 bases, with 16 bases sitting between them. The CDR3 consists of 17 residues.

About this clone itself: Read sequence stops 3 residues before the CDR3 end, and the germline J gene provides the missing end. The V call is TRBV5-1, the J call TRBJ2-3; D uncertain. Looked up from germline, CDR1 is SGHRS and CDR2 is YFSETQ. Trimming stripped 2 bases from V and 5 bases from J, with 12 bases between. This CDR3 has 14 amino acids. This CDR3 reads CASSFDTPRDTQYF. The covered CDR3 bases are TGCGCCAGCAGCTTCGATACTCCTAGAGATACG.

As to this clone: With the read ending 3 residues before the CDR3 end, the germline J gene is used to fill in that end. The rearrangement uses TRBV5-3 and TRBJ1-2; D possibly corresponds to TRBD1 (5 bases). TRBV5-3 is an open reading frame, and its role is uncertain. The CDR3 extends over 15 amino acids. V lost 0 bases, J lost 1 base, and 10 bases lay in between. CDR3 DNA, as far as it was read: TGTGCCAGAAGCTTGGGACAGCCTCTTAACTATGGC. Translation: CARSLGQPLNYG. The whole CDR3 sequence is CARSLGQPLNYGYTF.

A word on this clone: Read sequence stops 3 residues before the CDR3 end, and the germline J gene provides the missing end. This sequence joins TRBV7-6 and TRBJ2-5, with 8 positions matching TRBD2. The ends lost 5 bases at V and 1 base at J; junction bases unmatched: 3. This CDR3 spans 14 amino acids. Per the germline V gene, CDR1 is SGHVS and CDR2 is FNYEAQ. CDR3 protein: CASSSGGPQETQYF. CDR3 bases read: TGTGCCAGCAGCAGCGGGGGCCCCCAAGAGACC.

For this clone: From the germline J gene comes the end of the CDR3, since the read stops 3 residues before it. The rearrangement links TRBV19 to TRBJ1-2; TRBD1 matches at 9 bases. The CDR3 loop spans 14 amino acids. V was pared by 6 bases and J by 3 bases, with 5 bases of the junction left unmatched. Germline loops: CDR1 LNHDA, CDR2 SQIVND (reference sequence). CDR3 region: CASSRDRDYYGYTF. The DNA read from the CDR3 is TGTGCCAGTAGCCGGGACAGGGACTACTATGGC. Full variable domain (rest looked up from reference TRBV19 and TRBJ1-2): DGGITQSPKYLFRKEGQNVTLSCEQNLNHDAMYWYRQDPGQGLRLIYYSQIVNDFQKGDIAEGYSVSREKKESFPLTVTSAQKNPTAFYLCASSRDRDYYGYTFGSGTRLTVV.

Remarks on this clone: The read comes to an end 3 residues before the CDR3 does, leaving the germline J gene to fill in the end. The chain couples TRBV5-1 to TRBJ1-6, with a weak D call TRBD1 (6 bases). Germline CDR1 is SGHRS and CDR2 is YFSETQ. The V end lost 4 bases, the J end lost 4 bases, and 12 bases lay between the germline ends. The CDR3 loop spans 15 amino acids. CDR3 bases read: TGCGCCAGCAGCGTACAGGGTGTTTATAATTCACCC. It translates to CASSVQGVYNSP. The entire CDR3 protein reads CASSVQGVYNSPLHF.

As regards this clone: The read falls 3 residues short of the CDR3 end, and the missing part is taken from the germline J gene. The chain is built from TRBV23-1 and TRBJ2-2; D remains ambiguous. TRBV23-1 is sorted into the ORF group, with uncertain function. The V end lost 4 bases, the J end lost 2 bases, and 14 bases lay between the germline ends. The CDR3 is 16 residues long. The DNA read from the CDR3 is TGCGCCAGCAGTCTGTGCCCGCGGCCCAACACCGGGGAG. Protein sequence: CASSLCPRPNTGE. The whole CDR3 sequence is CASSLCPRPNTGELFF.

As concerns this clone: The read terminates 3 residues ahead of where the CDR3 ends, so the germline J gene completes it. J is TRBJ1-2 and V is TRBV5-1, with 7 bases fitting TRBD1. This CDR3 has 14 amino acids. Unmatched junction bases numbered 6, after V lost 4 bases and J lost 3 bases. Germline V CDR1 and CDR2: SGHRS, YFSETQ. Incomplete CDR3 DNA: TGCGCCAGCAGCCTCGACAGGGTCGACTATGGC. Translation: CASSLDRVDYG. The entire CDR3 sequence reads CASSLDRVDYGYTF. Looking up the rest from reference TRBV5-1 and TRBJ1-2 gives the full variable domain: KAGVTQTPRYLIKTRGQQVTLSCSPISGHRSVSWYQQTPGQGLQFLFEYFSETQRNKGNFPGRFSGRQFSNSRSEMNVSTLELGDSALYLCASSLDRVDYGYTFGSGTRLTVV.